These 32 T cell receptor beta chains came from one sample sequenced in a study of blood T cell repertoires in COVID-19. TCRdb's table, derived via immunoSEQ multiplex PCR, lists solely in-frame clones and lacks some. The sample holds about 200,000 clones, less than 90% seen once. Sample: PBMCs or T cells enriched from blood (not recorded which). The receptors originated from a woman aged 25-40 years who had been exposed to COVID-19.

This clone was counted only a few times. CDR3 DNA: TGTGCCAGTAGTCCGAAGCCTACAGGGAACAATCAGCCCCAGCATTTT. Residues: CASSPKPTGNNQPQHF. J is TRBJ1-5 and V is TRBV19, with D tentatively TRBD1 (6 bases). Germline V gene lookup returns CDR1 LNHDA and CDR2 SQIVND (reference sequence). CDR3 length equals 16 residues. Trimming left V 5 bases short and J 3 bases short, with 17 bases between.

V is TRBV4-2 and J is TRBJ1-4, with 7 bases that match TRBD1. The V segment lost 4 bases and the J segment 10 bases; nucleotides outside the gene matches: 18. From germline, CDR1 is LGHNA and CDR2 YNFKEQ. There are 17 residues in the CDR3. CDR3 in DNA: TGTGCCAGCAGCCCCTCGAACCTGGGACAGTCGGACGGAAAACTGTTTTTT. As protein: CASSPSNLGQSDGKLFF.

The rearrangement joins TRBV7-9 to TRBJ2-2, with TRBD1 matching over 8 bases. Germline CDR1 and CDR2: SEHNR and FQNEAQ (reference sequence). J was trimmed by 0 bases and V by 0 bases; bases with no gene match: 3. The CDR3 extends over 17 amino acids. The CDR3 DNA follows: TGTGCCAGCAGCTTAGCGCTCAGGGGGCCGAACACCGGGGAGCTGTTTTTT. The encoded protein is CASSLALRGPNTGELFF.

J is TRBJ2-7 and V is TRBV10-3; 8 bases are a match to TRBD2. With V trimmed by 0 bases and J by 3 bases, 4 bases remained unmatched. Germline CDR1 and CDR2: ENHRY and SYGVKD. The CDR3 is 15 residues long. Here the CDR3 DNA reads TGTGCCATCAGTGAGTCCGGGGGGGCCCTCTACGAGCAGTACTTC. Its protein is CAISESGGALYEQYF.

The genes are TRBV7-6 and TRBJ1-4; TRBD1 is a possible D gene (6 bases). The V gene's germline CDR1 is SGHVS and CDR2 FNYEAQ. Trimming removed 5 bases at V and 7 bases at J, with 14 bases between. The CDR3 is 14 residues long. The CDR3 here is CASSLGGDLEKLFF. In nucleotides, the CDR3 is TGTGCCAGCAGCCTAGGGGGGGACCTTGAAAAACTGTTTTTT.

CDR3 in amino acids: CASSREGQGHGYTF. The CDR3 region has the DNA TGTGCCAGCAGCCGTGAGGGACAGGGTCATGGCTACACCTTC. This rearrangement joins TRBV5-5 to TRBJ1-2, with TRBD1 matching over 9 bases. The length of the CDR3 is 14 residues. CDR1 is SGHKS, CDR2 YYEKEE, per germline (reference sequence). Unmatched junction bases numbered 7, after V lost 4 bases and J lost 6 bases. Full variable domain (remainder filled in from reference TRBV5-5 and TRBJ1-2): DAGVTQSPTHLIKTRGQQVTLRCSPISGHKSVSWYQQVLGQGPQFIFQYYEKEERGRGNFPDRFSARQFPNYSSELNVNALLLGDSALYLCASSREGQGHGYTFGSGTRLTVV.

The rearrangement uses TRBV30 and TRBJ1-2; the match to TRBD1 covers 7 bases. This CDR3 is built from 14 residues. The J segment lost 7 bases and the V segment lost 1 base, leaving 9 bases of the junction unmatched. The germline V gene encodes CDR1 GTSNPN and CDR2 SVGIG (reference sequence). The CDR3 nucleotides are TGTGCCTGGAGTGCAACCCTGACAGGGTCTGGCTACACCTTC. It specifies CAWSATLTGSGYTF.

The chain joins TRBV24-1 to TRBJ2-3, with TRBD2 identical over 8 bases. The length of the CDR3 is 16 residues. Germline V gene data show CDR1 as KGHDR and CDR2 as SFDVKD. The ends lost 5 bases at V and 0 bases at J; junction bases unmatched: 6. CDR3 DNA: TGTGCCACCAGTGCGCAACTAGCGGTGAGCACAGATACGCAGTATTTT. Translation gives CATSAQLAVSTDTQYF.

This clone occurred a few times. The DNA for the CDR3 is TGTGCCAGCACCACGATGACAGGGGGATACACTGAAGCTTTCTTT. Its translation: CASTTMTGGYTEAFF. V and J are TRBV7-9 and TRBJ1-1; 9 nucleotides agree with TRBD1. Per germline, CDR1 SEHNR and CDR2 FQNEAQ (reference sequence). CDR3 size: 15 residues. V lost 7 bases to trimming and J lost 3 bases; unmatched junction nucleotides: 9.

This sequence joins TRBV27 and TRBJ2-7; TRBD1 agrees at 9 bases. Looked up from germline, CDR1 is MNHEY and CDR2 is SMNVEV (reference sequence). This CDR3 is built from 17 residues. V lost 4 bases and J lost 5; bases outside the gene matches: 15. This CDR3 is CASSSWTGDAPPHEQYF. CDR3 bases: TGTGCCAGCAGTTCCTGGACAGGGGATGCCCCTCCCCACGAGCAGTACTTC.

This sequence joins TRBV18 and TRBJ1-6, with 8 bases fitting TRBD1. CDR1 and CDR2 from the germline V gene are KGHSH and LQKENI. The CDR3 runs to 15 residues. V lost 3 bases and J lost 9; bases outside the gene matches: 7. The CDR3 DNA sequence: TGTGCCAGCTCACCTGACAGGGGTAGAGGTTCACCCCTCCACTTT. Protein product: CASSPDRGRGSPLHF.

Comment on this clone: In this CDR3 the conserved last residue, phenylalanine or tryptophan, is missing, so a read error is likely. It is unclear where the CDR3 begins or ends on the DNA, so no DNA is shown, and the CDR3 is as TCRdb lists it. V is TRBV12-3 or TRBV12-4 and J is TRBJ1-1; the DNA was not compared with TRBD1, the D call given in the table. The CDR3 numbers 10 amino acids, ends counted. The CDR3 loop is CASPGQSRKE.

The CDR3 bases are TGTGCCAGCTCACTTAAGACAGTCTTGACCTTC. This codes for CASSLKTVLTF. The chain recombines TRBV18 with TRBJ1-2; TRBD1 is a possible D gene (5 bases). This CDR3 has 11 residues. Deletions cut 4 bases from V and 14 bases from J, with 14 bases between. Germline CDR1 and CDR2: KGHSH and LQKENI.

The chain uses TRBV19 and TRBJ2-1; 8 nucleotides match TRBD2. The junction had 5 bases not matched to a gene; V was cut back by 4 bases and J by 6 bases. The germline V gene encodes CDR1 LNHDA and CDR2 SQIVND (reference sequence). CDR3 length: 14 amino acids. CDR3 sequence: CASSRLAGINEQFF. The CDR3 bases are TGTGCCAGTAGTAGGCTAGCGGGCATCAATGAGCAGTTCTTC.

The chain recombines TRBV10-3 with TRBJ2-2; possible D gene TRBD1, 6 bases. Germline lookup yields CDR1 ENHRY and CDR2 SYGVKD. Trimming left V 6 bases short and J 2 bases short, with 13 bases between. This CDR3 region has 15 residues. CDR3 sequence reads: CAISRDRLNTGELFF. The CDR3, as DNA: TGTGCCATCAGCCGAGACAGGCTAAACACCGGGGAGCTGTTTTTT.

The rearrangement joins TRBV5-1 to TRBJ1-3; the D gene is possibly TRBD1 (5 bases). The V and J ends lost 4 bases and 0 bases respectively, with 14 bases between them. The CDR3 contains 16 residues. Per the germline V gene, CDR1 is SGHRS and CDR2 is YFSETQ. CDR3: CASSLTRQHSGNTIYF. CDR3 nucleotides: TGCGCCAGCAGCCTAACTCGACAGCACTCTGGAAACACCATATATTTT.

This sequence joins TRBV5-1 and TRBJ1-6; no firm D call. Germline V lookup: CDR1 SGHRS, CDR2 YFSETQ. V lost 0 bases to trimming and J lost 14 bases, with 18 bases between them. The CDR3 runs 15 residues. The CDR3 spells CASSLVVRQESALHF. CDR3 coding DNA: TGCGCCAGCAGCTTGGTTGTACGGCAGGAATCGGCCCTCCACTTT.

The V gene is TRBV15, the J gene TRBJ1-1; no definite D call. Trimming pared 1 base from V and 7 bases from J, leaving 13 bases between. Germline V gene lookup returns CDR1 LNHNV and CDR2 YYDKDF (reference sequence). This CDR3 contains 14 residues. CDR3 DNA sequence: TGTGCCACCAGCAGAGTGGCGGCGAACTATGAAGCTTTCTTT. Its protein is CATSRVAANYEAFF.

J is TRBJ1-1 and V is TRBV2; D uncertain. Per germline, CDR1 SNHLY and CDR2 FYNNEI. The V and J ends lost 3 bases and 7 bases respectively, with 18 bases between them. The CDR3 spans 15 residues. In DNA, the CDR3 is TGTGCCAGCAGTGATCTTTGGGGAGCCTCGGGTGAAGCTTTCTTT. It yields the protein CASSDLWGASGEAFF.

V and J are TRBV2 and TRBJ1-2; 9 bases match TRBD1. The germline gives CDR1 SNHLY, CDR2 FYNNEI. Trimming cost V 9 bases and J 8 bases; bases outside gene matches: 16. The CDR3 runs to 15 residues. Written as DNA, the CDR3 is TGTGCCAGAGGTGGGACAGGGACCACTAAAGGAGGCTACACCTTC. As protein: CARGGTGTTKGGYTF.

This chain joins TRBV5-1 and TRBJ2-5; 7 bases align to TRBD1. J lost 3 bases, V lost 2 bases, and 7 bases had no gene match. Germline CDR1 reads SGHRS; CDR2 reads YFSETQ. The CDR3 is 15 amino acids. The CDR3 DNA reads TGCGCCAGCAGCTTCTCCGGGACAGATAAAGAGACCCAGTACTTC. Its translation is CASSFSGTDKETQYF.

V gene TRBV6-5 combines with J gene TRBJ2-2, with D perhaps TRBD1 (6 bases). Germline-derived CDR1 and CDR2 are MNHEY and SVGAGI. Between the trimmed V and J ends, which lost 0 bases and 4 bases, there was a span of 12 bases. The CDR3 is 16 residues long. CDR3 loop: CASSYSFTGSTGELFF. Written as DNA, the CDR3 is TGTGCCAGCAGTTACTCTTTCACAGGGAGCACCGGGGAGCTGTTTTTT.

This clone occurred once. For the CDR3, the DNA is TGTGCCAGCAGTTTAGGGACAGGGGACGAGCAGTACTTC. Translated: CASSLGTGDEQYF. The rearrangement links TRBV28 to TRBJ2-7; 10 bases line up with TRBD1. Looked up from germline, CDR1 is MDHEN and CDR2 is SYDVKM. The CDR3 totals 13 residues. Losses at the gene ends were 2 bases for V and 5 bases for J; bases not matched to a gene: 0.

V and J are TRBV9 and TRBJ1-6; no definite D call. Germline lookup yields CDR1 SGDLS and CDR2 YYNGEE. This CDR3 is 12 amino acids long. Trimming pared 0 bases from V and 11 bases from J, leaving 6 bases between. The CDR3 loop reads CASSVGPAPLHF. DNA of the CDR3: TGTGCCAGCAGCGTAGGGCCTGCACCCCTCCACTTT.

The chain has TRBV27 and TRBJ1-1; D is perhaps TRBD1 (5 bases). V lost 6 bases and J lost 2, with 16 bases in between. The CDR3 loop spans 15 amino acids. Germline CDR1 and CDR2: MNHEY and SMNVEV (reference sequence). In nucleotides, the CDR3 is TGTGCCAGCAGCCTCTGGGGGGTGGGCAACACTGAAGCTTTCTTT. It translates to CASSLWGVGNTEAFF.

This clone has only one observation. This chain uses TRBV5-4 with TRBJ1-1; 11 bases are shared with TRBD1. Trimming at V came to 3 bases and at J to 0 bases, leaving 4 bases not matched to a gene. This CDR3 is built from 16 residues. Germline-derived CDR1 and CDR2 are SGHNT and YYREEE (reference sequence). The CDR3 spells CASSSGQGGMNTEAFF. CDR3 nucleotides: TGTGCCAGCAGCTCGGGACAGGGGGGAATGAACACTGAAGCTTTCTTT.

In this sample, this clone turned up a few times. In DNA, the CDR3 is TGTGCCAGCTCAGCACGAGGACAGCACAACTATGGCTACACCTTC. This gives the protein CASSARGQHNYGYTF. The chain carries TRBV18 and TRBJ1-2, with D tentatively TRBD1 (6 bases). This CDR3 region has 15 residues. Trimming pared 5 bases from V and 2 bases from J, leaving 15 bases between. Germline loops: CDR1 KGHSH, CDR2 LQKENI.

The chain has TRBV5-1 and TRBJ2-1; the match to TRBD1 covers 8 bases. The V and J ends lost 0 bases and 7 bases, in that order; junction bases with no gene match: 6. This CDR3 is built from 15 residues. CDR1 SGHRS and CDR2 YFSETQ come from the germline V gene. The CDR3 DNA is TGCGCCAGCAGCTTGGGGCAGGGGGCAGGGAATGAGCAGTTCTTC. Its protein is CASSLGQGAGNEQFF.

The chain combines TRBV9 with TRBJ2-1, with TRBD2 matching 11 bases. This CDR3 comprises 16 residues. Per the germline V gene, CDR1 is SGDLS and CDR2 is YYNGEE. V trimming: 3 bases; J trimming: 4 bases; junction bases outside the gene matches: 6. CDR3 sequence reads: CASSASSGGAYNEQFF. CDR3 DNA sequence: TGTGCCAGCAGCGCGAGTAGCGGGGGGGCGTACAATGAGCAGTTCTTC.

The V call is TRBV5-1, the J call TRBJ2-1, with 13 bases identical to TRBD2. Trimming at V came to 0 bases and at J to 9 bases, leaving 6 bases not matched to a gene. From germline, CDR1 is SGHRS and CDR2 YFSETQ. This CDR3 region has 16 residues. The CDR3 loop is CASSLETSGGAFEQFF. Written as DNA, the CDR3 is TGCGCCAGCAGCTTGGAAACTAGCGGGGGGGCCTTTGAGCAGTTCTTC.

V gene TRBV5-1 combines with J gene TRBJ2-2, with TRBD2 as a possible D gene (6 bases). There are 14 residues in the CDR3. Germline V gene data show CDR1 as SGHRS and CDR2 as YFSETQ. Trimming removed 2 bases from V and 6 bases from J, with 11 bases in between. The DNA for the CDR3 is TGCGCCAGCAGCTTCGGGGGTAACTCCGGGGAGCTGTTTTTT. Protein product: CASSFGGNSGELFF. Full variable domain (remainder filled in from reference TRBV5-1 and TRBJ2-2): KAGVTQTPRYLIKTRGQQVTLSCSPISGHRSVSWYQQTPGQGLQFLFEYFSETQRNKGNFPGRFSGRQFSNSRSEMNVSTLELGDSALYLCASSFGGNSGELFFGEGSRLTVL.

CDR3 region: CASSPDQTGPEAFF. CDR3 bases: TGTGCCAGCTCACCAGATCAGACAGGACCTGAAGCTTTCTTT. The rearrangement links TRBV18 to TRBJ1-1; D possibly corresponds to TRBD1 (6 bases). This CDR3 spans 14 amino acids. Germline V gives CDR1 KGHSH, CDR2 LQKENI. V shed 2 bases and J shed 6 bases, with 13 bases lying between them.